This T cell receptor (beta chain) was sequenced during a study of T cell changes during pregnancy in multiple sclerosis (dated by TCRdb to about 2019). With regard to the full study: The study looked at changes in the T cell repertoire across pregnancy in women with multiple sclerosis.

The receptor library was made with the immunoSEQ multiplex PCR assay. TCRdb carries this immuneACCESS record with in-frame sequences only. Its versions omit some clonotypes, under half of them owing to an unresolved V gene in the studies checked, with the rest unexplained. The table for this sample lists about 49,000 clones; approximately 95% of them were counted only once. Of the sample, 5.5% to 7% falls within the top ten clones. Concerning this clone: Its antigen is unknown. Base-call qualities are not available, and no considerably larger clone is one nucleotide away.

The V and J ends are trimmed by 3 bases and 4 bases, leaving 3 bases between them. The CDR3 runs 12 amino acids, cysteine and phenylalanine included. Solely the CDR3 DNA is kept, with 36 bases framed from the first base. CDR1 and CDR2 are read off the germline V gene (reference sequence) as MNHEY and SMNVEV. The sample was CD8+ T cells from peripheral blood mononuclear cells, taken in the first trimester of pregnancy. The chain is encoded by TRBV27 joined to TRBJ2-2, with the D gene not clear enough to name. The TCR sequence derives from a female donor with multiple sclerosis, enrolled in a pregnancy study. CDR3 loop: CASSFRTGELFF. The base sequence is TGTGCCAGCAGTTTCCGCACCGGGGAGCTGTTTTTT.